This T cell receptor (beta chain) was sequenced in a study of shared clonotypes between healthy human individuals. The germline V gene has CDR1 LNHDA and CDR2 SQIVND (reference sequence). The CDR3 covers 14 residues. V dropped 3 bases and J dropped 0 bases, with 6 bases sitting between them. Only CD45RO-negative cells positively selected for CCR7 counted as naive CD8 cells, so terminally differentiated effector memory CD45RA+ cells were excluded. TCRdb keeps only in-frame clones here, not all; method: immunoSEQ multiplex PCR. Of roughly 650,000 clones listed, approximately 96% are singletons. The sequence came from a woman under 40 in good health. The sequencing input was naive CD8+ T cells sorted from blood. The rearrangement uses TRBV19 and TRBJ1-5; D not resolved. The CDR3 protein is CASSISDSNQPQHF. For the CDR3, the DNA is TGTGCCAGTAGTATCTCCGATAGCAATCAGCCCCAGCATTTT.